A single T cell receptor (beta chain) is shown here with its context. Its target is not known. This CDR3 region has 18 residues. The germline CDR1 and CDR2 sequences are SGHDT and YYEEEE. The V end lost 0 bases, the J end lost 3 bases, and 21 bases lay between the germline ends. TCRdb keeps only in-frame clones here, not all; method: immunoSEQ multiplex PCR. The sample shows around 34,000 clones, about 92% of them seen only once. These data come from a study of monozygotic twins with cystic fibrosis. Study in general: Approximately 2.8 micrograms of fragmented DNA underwent about 15 PCR cycles for library preparation.

Study conclusions and caveats: No link emerged between shared CDR3 counts and age, concordance or severity. J usage was most co-twin-similar in 8 of 16 pairs, V in 13.

The chain employs TRBV5-6 and TRBJ2-5; maybe TRBD2 (5 bases). The source of this sequence is a girl aged 2-10 years with cystic fibrosis. Sample: blood. The CDR3 sequence is CASSLAGDYGLGKETQYF. The CDR3 region has the DNA TGTGCCAGCAGCTTGGCTGGGGATTATGGGCTCGGGAAAGAGACCCAGTACTTC.